The sequence of this T cell receptor beta chain was determined in a study of blood T cell repertoires in COVID-19. Trimming at V came to 5 bases and at J to 9 bases, leaving 7 bases not matched to a gene. CDR3 size: 15 residues. CDR1 and CDR2 from the germline V gene are SGHVS and FQNEAQ. The repertoire was sequenced with immunoSEQ multiplex PCR; TCRdb's copy has only in-frame clones and lacks some. Of approximately 110,000 clones detected, about four fifths appear once; the ten largest clones hold roughly 14%. The source of this sequence is a woman older than 75 with acute or convalescent COVID-19. Sequencing was carried out using peripheral blood. The chain has TRBV7-8 and TRBJ2-1; 13 bases are a match to TRBD2. CDR3 amino acids: CASSQRTSGSIEQFF. In DNA, the CDR3 is TGTGCCAGCAGCCAGAGGACTAGCGGGAGTATTGAGCAGTTCTTC.